The subject of this entry is one T cell receptor beta chain. This sample is part of a study of regulatory T cells in long-lasting Graves disease. Sample time point: persistent/refractory GD, antithyroid drugs over 5 years with positive TRAb. PBMC RNA was the source of the TCR library. CDR3 length equals 17 residues. J lost 6 bases, V lost 4 bases, and 18 bases had no gene match. Germline CDR1 LGHDT, CDR2 YNNKEL (reference sequence). In building TCR beta libraries, iRepertoire HTBI primers were used together with Arm-PCR of CDR3 regions. TCRdb used MiXCR to reprocess the multiplex PCR reads, holding one entry per CDR3 protein. The sample consists of 600,000 to 850,000 distinct CDR3 sequences, 30% of them appearing once.

The chain uses TRBV3-1 and TRBJ2-7; the match to TRBD2 covers 7 bases. Sample: peripheral blood mononuclear cells (PBMCs), taken when the disease was refractory, from a patient treated with antithyroid drugs. This TCR was sampled from a female donor with Graves disease. CDR3 sequence (DNA): TGTGCCAGCAGCCGCCGGGACTACGCAATTCTCCCTCTCGAGCAGTACTTC. Amino acids: CASSRRDYAILPLEQYF.